A single sample gave rise to the 16 T cell receptor beta chains below, sequenced in a study of T cell repertoires in cytomegalovirus infection. TCRdb independently ran MiXCR on the reads; one entry per CDR3 protein. The sample lists about 400,000 distinct CDR3 sequences, 34% seen once, with roughly 14% in the top ten. These receptors lack a known antigen. The specimen was cultured PBMCs, collected from culture after CMV antigen stimulation. These receptor sequences come from a human donor in good health (CMV status not recorded). Some clones in this sample may be carry-over from other donors' samples.

J is TRBJ2-3 and V is TRBV4-1; 10 bases are shared with TRBD1. The CDR3 has 17 amino acids. V shed 3 bases and J 7 bases; nucleotides not matched to a gene: 13. Germline lookup yields CDR1 MGHRA and CDR2 YSYEKL. CDR3 amino acids: CASSQSPTGQGTYTQYF. As DNA, the CDR3 is TGCGCCAGCAGCCAGAGTCCCACGGGACAGGGGACATATACGCAGTATTTT.

This clonotype appeared a few times. This chain uses TRBV6-4 with TRBJ2-7; TRBD1 agrees at 8 bases. Germline CDR1 MRHNA, CDR2 SNTAGT. Losses at the gene ends were 2 bases for V and 7 bases for J; bases not matched to a gene: 4. The CDR3 is made up of 13 amino acids. The CDR3 here is CASSDGQGREQYV. DNA of the CDR3: TGTGCCAGCAGTGACGGACAGGGACGGGAGCAGTACGTC.

This clonotype was detected only a few times. J is TRBJ1-2 and V is TRBV12-3 or TRBV12-4; D not certain. The V gene lost 1 base and the J gene lost 5 bases, with 8 bases spanning the gap. CDR3 size: 13 residues. As DNA, the CDR3 is TGTGCCAGCAGTTTAGACGGGTTTTATGGCTACACCTTC. It codes for CASSLDGFYGYTF.

The chain carries TRBV19 and TRBJ2-1; D is ambiguous. CDR3 size: 15 residues. Germline CDR1 LNHDA, CDR2 SQIVND (reference sequence). Trimming removed 1 base at V and 5 bases at J, with 12 bases between. CDR3 nucleotides: TGTGCCAGTAGTATAGTGTTGTGGGGTAACAATGAGCAGTTCTTC. It codes for CASSIVLWGNNEQFF. Based on the CDR3 plus reference TRBV19 and TRBJ2-1, the full variable domain is DGGITQSPKYLFRKEGQNVTLSCEQNLNHDAMYWYRQDPGQGLRLIYYSQIVNDFQKGDIAEGYSVSREKKESFPLTVTSAQKNPTAFYLCASSIVLWGNNEQFFGPGTRLTVL.

In its sample, this clonotype was seen a few times. The V call is TRBV24-1, the J call TRBJ2-1, with 10 bases fitting TRBD2. The CDR3 runs 16 residues. V lost 1 base to trimming and J lost 8 bases; unmatched junction nucleotides: 7. The germline gives CDR1 KGHDR, CDR2 SFDVKD. CDR3 bases: TGTGCCACCAGTGATTTTGCTAGCGGGAGCAGCGATGAGCAGTTCTTC. It specifies CATSDFASGSSDEQFF.

The genes are TRBV2 and TRBJ2-7; no clear D. Germline loops: CDR1 SNHLY, CDR2 FYNNEI. The CDR3 runs 12 residues. Trimming removed 6 bases from V and 6 bases from J, with 12 bases in between. The CDR3 spells CASRPPDSEQYF. As DNA, the CDR3 is TGTGCCAGCAGACCCCCGGATAGCGAGCAGTACTTC.

V usage is TRBV7-9 and J usage is TRBJ2-5, with 8 nucleotides matching TRBD2. V dropped 5 bases and J dropped 3; count of bases not matched to a gene: 11. The CDR3 covers 16 residues. The germline V gene has CDR1 SEHNR and CDR2 FQNEAQ (reference sequence). In nucleotides, the CDR3 is TGTGCCAGCAGCCCGAGATCAGCGGGAGTCAAAGAGACCCAGTACTTC. Translated, it gives CASSPRSAGVKETQYF.

Ten or more counts support this clonotype. The genes are TRBV7-9 and TRBJ2-7; D is ambiguous. CDR1 SEHNR and CDR2 FQNEAQ come from the germline V gene (reference sequence). V was trimmed by 1 base and J by 0 bases, leaving 13 bases between them. The CDR3 consists of 16 residues. CDR3 amino acids: CASSLVGGRSSYEQYF. In DNA form, the CDR3 reads TGTGCCAGCAGCTTAGTGGGTGGTCGGAGCTCCTACGAGCAGTACTTC.

V and J are TRBV7-2 and TRBJ2-7; D unresolved. CDR3 size: 15 residues. CDR1 is SGHTA and CDR2 is FQGNSA in the germline V gene. V shed 0 bases and J shed 3 bases, with 12 bases lying between them. CDR3 region: CASSLATLPLYEQYF. The DNA for the CDR3 is TGTGCCAGCAGCTTAGCGACCCTGCCCCTCTACGAGCAGTACTTC.

The V and J genes are TRBV7-9 and TRBJ2-1; 8 bases are shared with TRBD1. Unmatched junction bases numbered 8, after V lost 3 bases and J lost 13 bases. CDR3 size: 13 residues. The V gene's germline CDR1 is SEHNR and CDR2 FQNEAQ (reference sequence). CDR3 in DNA: TGTGCCAGCAGCTTTGGACAGGGCGTAGATCAGTTCTTC. Amino acid sequence: CASSFGQGVDQFF.

This chain links TRBV20-1 with TRBJ1-2, with 9 bases matching TRBD1. The CDR3 is 14 amino acids. Germline V CDR1 and CDR2: DFQATT, SNEGSKA (reference sequence). V dropped 6 bases and J dropped 4; count of bases not matched to a gene: 9. Written as DNA, the CDR3 is TGCAGTGCCCAGGGCGCACAGGGGGCCTATGGCTACACCTTC. Protein product: CSAQGAQGAYGYTF.

This clonotype occurred many times. The chain uses TRBV28 and TRBJ1-5, with a tentative D call TRBD1 (6 bases). Germline V lookup: CDR1 MDHEN, CDR2 SYDVKM. Trimming took off 3 bases at V and 1 base at J, with 13 bases between the two ends. There are 16 residues in the CDR3. The CDR3 bases are TGTGCCAGCAGTTTCGTTGGAGGGGGGAGCAATCAGCCCCAGCATTTT. Its protein is CASSFVGGGSNQPQHF.

This clonotype was detected only a few times. This chain joins TRBV20-1 and TRBJ1-1, with D uncertain. The CDR3 totals 14 residues. Trimming cost V 6 bases and J 0 bases, with 14 bases left between them. CDR1 is DFQATT and CDR2 is SNEGSKA in the germline V gene (reference sequence). The CDR3 protein is CSARRSSMNTEAFF. The DNA for the CDR3 is TGCAGTGCGCGTCGGAGCTCGATGAACACTGAAGCTTTCTTT.

This clonotype was counted many times. The J gene is TRBJ2-3, the V gene TRBV12-3 or TRBV12-4; no clear D gene. With 6 bases removed from V and 2 bases from J, the gap between germline ends came to 9 bases. The CDR3 is 13 residues long. CDR3 region: CASRTEVTDTQYF. DNA for the CDR3: TGTGCCAGCAGAACCGAGGTCACAGATACGCAGTATTTT.

The chain joins TRBV5-1 to TRBJ1-1; no clear D gene. Trimming shortened V by 5 bases and J by 4 bases, and 12 bases separated the two germline ends. The CDR3 is made up of 13 amino acids. Germline-derived CDR1 and CDR2 are SGHRS and YFSETQ. This CDR3 is CASRSYIGTEAFF. CDR3 DNA: TGCGCCAGCAGATCCTACATTGGCACTGAAGCTTTCTTT.

Details on this clonotype: Compared with germline, one end of the junction differs, possibly owing to a read error. The chain combines TRBV4-3 with TRBJ1-1; no firm D call. The germline gives CDR1 LGHNA, CDR2 YSLEER. The CDR3 covers 11 residues. The CDR3 region is CASSQESEVLF. CDR3 nucleotides: TGCGCCAGCAGCCAAGAGAGCGAGGTACTCTTT.